The T cell receptor beta chain under discussion was sequenced for a study of T cell responses to AZD1222 COVID-19 vaccine. Turning to the study itself: Analyses pooled second doses at about 4 or about 12 weeks. Study observations and caveats: Spike-specific TCR breadth rose after two AZD1222 doses, and depth rose as well. Spike as a whole was targeted by vaccine-associated CD4 TCRs, dominant at 160-218 and 743-854. Nearly half of spike-specific TCRs reportedly target unmutated variant regions.

On this clone: Its antigen is not known.

Profiled with immunoSEQ multiplex PCR; TCRdb holds only in-frame clones, not every one. The table has about 120,000 clones, 70% to 90% seen once. This TCR was recovered from an adult in good health. The sample in question was peripheral blood, obtained on day 0 of AZD1222 vaccination.

The CDR3 loop is CASTDYNEQFF. CDR3 coding DNA: TGCGCCAGCACGGACTACAATGAGCAGTTCTTC. This chain joins TRBV5-1 and TRBJ2-1; D gene uncertain. Germline V CDR1 and CDR2: SGHRS, YFSETQ. This CDR3 contains 11 residues. The V end lost 6 bases, the J end lost 3 bases, and 4 bases lay between the germline ends.